The 13 T cell receptor beta chains given below trace back to one sample, sequenced in a study of T cell changes during pregnancy in multiple sclerosis. Only in-frame clones appear in the TCRdb table, and some are missing; sequencing was by immunoSEQ multiplex PCR. This table holds under 50,000 clones, just over 90% found once. Here the sequenced sample was CD4+ T cells from peripheral blood mononuclear cells, taken in the third trimester of pregnancy. The origin of the receptors is a female donor with multiple sclerosis, enrolled in a pregnancy study.

This clone was counted only a few times. The rearrangement joins TRBV6-4 to TRBJ1-1; 7 bases fit TRBD1. Germline V gene lookup returns CDR1 MRHNA and CDR2 SNTAGT. This CDR3 is 13 amino acids long. With 5 bases clipped from V and 1 base from J, the junction kept 1 base outside the gene matches. CDR3 loop: CASSRTGNTEAFF. For the CDR3, the DNA is TGTGCCAGCAGTAGGACAGGGAACACTGAAGCTTTCTTT.

The genes are TRBV7-2 and TRBJ1-4; perhaps TRBD1 as D (5 bases). The CDR3 runs 15 residues. V lost 5 bases to trimming and J lost 0 bases, with 10 bases between them. Germline V gene data show CDR1 as SGHTA and CDR2 as FQGNSA. The CDR3 region has the DNA TGTGCCAGCAGCGTAACAGGTGCAACTAATGAAAAACTGTTTTTT. The encoded protein is CASSVTGATNEKLFF.

This sequence joins TRBV13 and TRBJ2-1; 9 bases fit TRBD2. Looked up from germline, CDR1 is PRHDT and CDR2 is FYEKMQ (reference sequence). J lost 3 bases, V lost 6 bases, and 6 bases had no gene match. This CDR3 contains 15 residues. Here the CDR3 reads CASRLAGSIYNEQFF. In DNA form, the CDR3 reads TGTGCCAGCAGACTAGCGGGTTCGATCTACAATGAGCAGTTCTTC.

The rearrangement uses TRBV21-1 and TRBJ2-7; the table's D call TRBD1 went unverified against the DNA. TRBV21-1 is a pseudogene. CDR3 length: 15 residues. CDR3 region: CASSNRTWLFYEQYF. Written as DNA, the CDR3 is TGTGCCAGCAGCAACCGGACATGGTTGTTCTACGAGCAGTACTTC.

DNA for the CDR3: TGCGCCAGCAGCCCGGGACAGGACACAGATACGCAGTATTTT. Encoded protein: CASSPGQDTDTQYF. The genes are TRBV5-1 and TRBJ2-3; 8 positions agree with TRBD1. The V and J ends lost 4 bases and 2 bases, in that order; junction bases with no gene match: 3. Germline V gives CDR1 SGHRS, CDR2 YFSETQ. The CDR3 contains 14 residues.

The chain links TRBV18 to TRBJ2-5; the match to TRBD1 covers 8 bases. Trimming removed 3 bases from V and 3 bases from J; junction bases left unmatched: 0. CDR1 is KGHSH and CDR2 is LQKENI in the germline V gene. This CDR3 region has 13 residues. This CDR3 is CASSPGQEETQYF. The CDR3 DNA sequence: TGTGCCAGCTCACCGGGACAGGAAGAGACCCAGTACTTC.

V gene TRBV4-1 combines with J gene TRBJ2-7, with 15 bases identical to TRBD2. V was pared by 3 bases and J by 3 bases, with 0 bases of the junction left unmatched. CDR1 MGHRA and CDR2 YSYEKL come from the germline V gene. This CDR3 has 15 residues. CDR3 amino acids: CASSQGLAGGYEQYF. The CDR3 DNA reads as TGCGCCAGCAGCCAGGGACTAGCGGGAGGCTACGAGCAGTACTTC.

The V and J genes are TRBV11-2 and TRBJ1-1; 7 nucleotides align to TRBD1. After removal of 5 bases from V and 3 bases from J, the junction contained 9 bases not matched to a gene. The CDR3 loop spans 15 amino acids. The germline V gene encodes CDR1 SGHAT and CDR2 FQNNGV. CDR3 residues: CASSRDRERYTEAFF. CDR3 coding DNA: TGTGCCAGCAGCCGCGACAGGGAACGGTACACTGAAGCTTTCTTT. Drawing the rest from reference TRBV11-2 and TRBJ1-1, the complete variable domain is EAGVAQSPRYKIIEKRQSVAFWCNPISGHATLYWYQQILGQGPKLLIQFQNNGVVDDSQLPKDRFSAERLKGVDSTLKIQPAKLEDSAVYLCASSRDRERYTEAFFGQGTRLTVV.

The chain employs TRBV12-5 and TRBJ2-1; 9 nucleotides align to TRBD2. V trimming: 5 bases; J trimming: 6 bases; junction bases outside the gene matches: 8. CDR1 and CDR2 from the germline V gene are LGHNT and FRNRAP. The CDR3 runs to 15 residues. Here the CDR3 DNA reads TGTGCTAGTGGTAATATAGCGGGAGCTCTCAATGAGCAGTTCTTC. This encodes CASGNIAGALNEQFF.

The gene calls are TRBV6-5 and TRBJ1-2, with D perhaps TRBD1 (6 bases). Between the trimmed V and J ends, which lost 0 bases and 7 bases, there was a span of 12 bases. Per the germline V gene, CDR1 is MNHEY and CDR2 is SVGAGI. The CDR3 runs to 14 residues. The CDR3 protein is CASSYSSGAGGYTF. In nucleotides, the CDR3 is TGTGCCAGCAGTTACTCTTCAGGGGCTGGTGGCTACACCTTC.

The genes are TRBV9 and TRBJ1-4; D is undetermined. The germline V and J ends were trimmed by 0 bases and 0 bases, with 6 bases remaining between them. The CDR3 is 15 residues long. CDR1 SGDLS and CDR2 YYNGEE come from the germline V gene. CDR3 sequence reads: CASSVGVATNEKLFF. The CDR3 DNA is TGTGCCAGCAGCGTAGGAGTTGCAACTAATGAAAAACTGTTTTTT.

V is TRBV18 and J is TRBJ1-2; TRBD1 agrees at 10 bases. With 3 bases clipped from V and 4 bases from J, the junction kept 8 bases outside the gene matches. Germline V CDR1 and CDR2: KGHSH, LQKENI. The CDR3 sequence is 16 residues long. Here the CDR3 reads CASSPVGTGDGYGYTF. For the CDR3, the DNA is TGTGCCAGCTCACCTGTAGGGACAGGGGACGGCTATGGCTACACCTTC.

The chain joins TRBV7-9 to TRBJ2-3, with a weak D call TRBD2 (5 bases). V was pared by 1 base and J by 5 bases, with 7 bases between. Per the germline V gene, CDR1 is SEHNR and CDR2 is FQNEAQ (reference sequence). This CDR3 contains 13 residues. This CDR3 is CASSLGREDTQYF. CDR3 DNA: TGTGCCAGCAGCTTAGGCCGGGAAGATACGCAGTATTTT.